The source of this T cell receptor (beta chain) is a study of blood T cell repertoires in COVID-19 (dated by TCRdb to between 2020 and 2021). In terms of the full investigation: The collaborator samples originated in the United States, Italy and Spain and spanned the acute and convalescent phases of COVID-19. Where available, HLA class I and class II types were taken from metadata supplied by the sample provider and were not determined by assay-based typing. The repertoires were released in a freely available public database meant as a resource for research on the immune response to SARS-CoV-2. The samples were drawn from two sources: the first 160 participants of the ongoing ImmuneRACE study, and over 950 subjects contributed by 6 global collaborators. The dataset comprised deeply sampled blood TCRbeta repertoires from subjects exposed to, actively infected with, or recovered from COVID-19. The prospective study material was composed of cDNA or gDNA derived from T cells, B-cell-depleted T cells, or PBMCs. The sample metadata nearly always contained a de-identified subject ID, COVID-19 status, age in years and sex.

TCRbeta CDR3 regions were amplified from genomic DNA using the immunoSEQ Assay, a bias-controlled multiplex PCR. Processing in the source paper ran as follows. The number of nucleated cells in each sample was estimated from the amplification of reference gene primers within the assay. Sequence reads were collapsed and filtered to measure the absolute abundance of every unique TCRbeta CDR3 rearrangement. For each sample, productive Simpson clonality was calculated as the square root of Simpson's diversity index over productive rearrangements. This immuneACCESS table, as held by TCRdb, lists in-frame sequences with V and J called but not all clones. Of the missing ones, under half trace to an unresolved V gene in checked studies; the others have no known cause. V, J and clone size derive from that table, while D and trimming were established from the DNA sequence. In all, the sample holds fewer than 80,000 clones, and roughly 77% of those were seen once. The ten largest clones take up 9% to 10% of the sample.

Collaborating institutions collected whole blood in K2EDTA tubes following their own protocols. For TCRbeta analysis, collaborators shipped samples as frozen whole blood, isolated PBMCs, or DNA extracted from either of those sample types. About this clone itself: The antigen this receptor binds is unknown. Base-call qualities are not available, and no considerably larger clone is one nucleotide away.

V lost 3 bases and J lost 2 bases; the stretch between them is 11 bases long. Including the terminal cysteine and phenylalanine, the CDR3 comprises 14 residues. Only the CDR3 DNA is retained, 42 bases long and in frame from the first base. The germline V gene (reference sequence) specifies SGHNT as CDR1 and YYREEE as CDR2. Results the study describes overall, beyond this receptor: Clinical and demographic metadata were provided uncurated, with the amount varying by source and participant.

In this chain, TRBV5-4 is recombined with TRBJ2-5; there is no confident call for the D gene. The sequenced sample consisted of peripheral blood. The source is a human donor in a cohort sampled during active COVID-19. The CDR3 loop reads CASSSPRQQETQYF. In nucleotides, the sequence is TGTGCCAGCAGCTCTCCGAGACAACAAGAGACCCAGTACTTC.